The 29 T cell receptor beta chains below were found in one sample sequenced in a study of T cell changes during pregnancy in multiple sclerosis. Data came from immunoSEQ multiplex PCR; TCRdb stores just in-frame clones and leaves some out. The sample holds roughly 70,000 clones, about 90% seen once. The sample was peripheral blood, taken in the first trimester of pregnancy. The source of these receptors is a female donor with multiple sclerosis, enrolled in a pregnancy study.

The chain employs TRBV20-1 and TRBJ1-1; D uncertain. The CDR3 consists of 11 residues. Germline CDR1 reads DFQATT; CDR2 reads SNEGSKA (reference sequence). CDR3 nucleotides: TGCACCAGGCTCCTGAACACTGAAGCTTTCTTT. Its protein product is CTRLLNTEAFF.

The chain carries TRBV25-1 and TRBJ2-5, with TRBD2 as a possible D gene (6 bases). The germline V and J ends were trimmed by 3 bases and 7 bases, with 15 bases remaining between them. The CDR3 is made up of 14 amino acids. CDR1 and CDR2 (germline): MGHDK, SYGVNS. The CDR3 DNA reads as TGTGCCAGCAGTGAGCCCGGGCTAGCGTGGACCCAGTACTTC. As protein: CASSEPGLAWTQYF.

The V gene is TRBV5-1, the J gene TRBJ1-1; D is uncertain. Germline V gene lookup returns CDR1 SGHRS and CDR2 YFSETQ. The germline V and J ends were trimmed by 0 bases and 4 bases, with 4 bases remaining between them. The CDR3 is made up of 12 amino acids. DNA for the CDR3: TGCGCCAGCAGCTTGGGTCGCACTGAAGCTTTCTTT. It yields the protein CASSLGRTEAFF.

The chain uses TRBV5-6 and TRBJ1-2; D possibly corresponds to TRBD1 (6 bases). Per the germline V gene, CDR1 is SGHDT and CDR2 is YYEEEE. V shed 4 bases and J shed 7 bases, with 14 bases lying between them. This CDR3 is built from 13 residues. This chain's CDR3 is CASSPLQGFGYTF. DNA for the CDR3: TGTGCCAGCAGCCCCTTACAGGGTTTTGGCTACACCTTC. Based on the CDR3 plus reference TRBV5-6 and TRBJ1-2, the full variable domain is DAGVTQSPTHLIKTRGQQVTLRCSPKSGHDTVSWYQQALGQGPQFIFQYYEEEERQRGNFPDRFSGHQFPNYSSELNVNALLLGDSALYLCASSPLQGFGYTFGSGTRLTVV.

This rearrangement joins TRBV9 to TRBJ2-1, with TRBD2 matching over 11 bases. CDR1 and CDR2 from the germline V gene are SGDLS and YYNGEE. V was pared by 3 bases and J by 0 bases, with 5 bases of the junction left unmatched. The CDR3 spans 17 residues. The CDR3 region is CASSAWTSGRSYNEQFF. DNA of the CDR3: TGTGCCAGCAGCGCCTGGACTAGCGGGCGCTCCTACAATGAGCAGTTCTTC.

Only one count was recorded for this clone. The chain employs TRBV19 and TRBJ1-5; TRBD1 agrees at 8 bases. Trimming at V came to 1 base and at J to 2 bases, leaving 4 bases not matched to a gene. The CDR3 is made up of 16 amino acids. The germline gives CDR1 LNHDA, CDR2 SQIVND (reference sequence). CDR3 sequence: CASSIAGQGRNQPQHF. In DNA, the CDR3 is TGTGCCAGTAGTATAGCAGGACAGGGACGCAATCAGCCCCAGCATTTT.

The chain uses TRBV5-1 and TRBJ2-7; 10 positions match TRBD2. J lost 0 bases, V lost 4 bases, and 7 bases had no gene match. This CDR3 is built from 16 residues. Germline V gene data show CDR1 as SGHRS and CDR2 as YFSETQ. The CDR3 DNA follows: TGCGCCAGCAGCCCGGGACTAGCGCCGAGCTCCTACGAGCAGTACTTC. It yields the protein CASSPGLAPSSYEQYF.

In its sample, this clone was seen once. As DNA, the CDR3 is TGTGCCAGCAGCCTACCTCTTGCCCCGAGGGCTGGCTACACCTTC. This codes for CASSLPLAPRAGYTF. The rearrangement joins TRBV14 to TRBJ1-2; the D is unclear. Trimming pared 4 bases from V and 7 bases from J, leaving 19 bases between. This CDR3 has 15 amino acids. Looked up from germline, CDR1 is SGHDN and CDR2 is FVKESK.

The chain uses TRBV4-1 and TRBJ2-7, with 8 bases identical to TRBD2. Per germline, CDR1 MGHRA and CDR2 YSYEKL. This CDR3 is built from 16 residues. V gave up 7 bases and J gave up 7 bases; unmatched junction bases: 18. The CDR3 is CASTPSGGLAVREQYF. CDR3 nucleotide sequence: TGCGCCAGCACCCCCTCGGGCGGACTAGCAGTTCGAGAGCAGTACTTC.

The rearrangement uses TRBV5-1 and TRBJ2-7; 13 positions agree with TRBD2. Germline V lookup: CDR1 SGHRS, CDR2 YFSETQ. J lost 5 bases, V lost 0 bases, and 8 bases had no gene match. The CDR3 extends over 17 amino acids. The CDR3 DNA sequence: TGCGCCAGCAGCTTGGCCGGGACTAGCGGGAATTCCCACGAGCAGTACTTC. Its protein is CASSLAGTSGNSHEQYF.

V is TRBV5-1 and J is TRBJ2-1, with D tentatively TRBD1 (6 bases). Looked up from germline, CDR1 is SGHRS and CDR2 is YFSETQ. V gave up 4 bases and J gave up 4 bases, with 9 bases separating them. This CDR3 has 13 residues. CDR3 DNA: TGCGCCAGCAGCGGGACAAATTACAATGAGCAGTTCTTC. It yields the protein CASSGTNYNEQFF.

This rearrangement joins TRBV7-7 to TRBJ2-7; TRBD2 might be the D (5 bases). The germline CDR1 and CDR2 sequences are SSHAT and FNYEAQ (reference sequence). This CDR3 has 15 residues. V was shortened by 1 base and J by 4 bases, with 14 bases between the two germline ends. This chain's CDR3 is CASSLGHGLGYEQYF. For the CDR3, the DNA is TGTGCCAGCAGCTTAGGGCACGGACTGGGGTACGAGCAGTACTTC. Full variable domain (outside the CDR3, taken from reference TRBV7-7 and TRBJ2-7): GAGVSQSPRYKVTKRGQDVTLRCDPISSHATLYWYQQALGQGPEFLTYFNYEAQPDKSGLPSDRFSAERPEGSISTLTIQRTEQRDSAMYRCASSLGHGLGYEQYFGPGTRLTVT.

V usage is TRBV19 and J usage is TRBJ1-5; D remains ambiguous. V was cut by 3 bases and J by 3 bases, with 21 bases left in between. The CDR3 covers 18 residues. The V gene's germline CDR1 is LNHDA and CDR2 SQIVND (reference sequence). The CDR3 DNA reads TGTGCCAGTAGTATTGGGTTTTTCGCGGGCAGCATCAATCAGCCCCAGCATTTT. Translating it yields CASSIGFFAGSINQPQHF.

The chain has TRBV7-3 and TRBJ1-3; D is possibly TRBD1 (5 bases). CDR1 is SGHTA and CDR2 is FQGTGA in the germline V gene. Trimming cost V 5 bases and J 4 bases, with 18 bases left between them. CDR3 length: 16 residues. The CDR3 protein is CASSPPRQGSGNTIYF. CDR3 coding DNA: TGTGCCAGCAGCCCCCCCAGGCAGGGATCAGGAAACACCATATATTTT.

J is TRBJ2-2 and V is TRBV11-2; 10 nucleotides match TRBD1. Germline values: CDR1 SGHAT, CDR2 FQNNGV. The V segment lost 2 bases and the J segment 6 bases; nucleotides outside the gene matches: 12. This CDR3 is built from 18 residues. The CDR3 is CASSLQRPGQGLSGELFF. The CDR3 nucleotides are TGTGCCAGCAGCTTACAAAGACCGGGACAGGGGCTCTCCGGGGAGCTGTTTTTT.

The V call is TRBV7-9, the J call TRBJ2-2, with TRBD2 as a possible D gene (5 bases). This CDR3 comprises 13 residues. Trimming removed 5 bases from V and 6 bases from J, with 10 bases in between. From germline, CDR1 is SEHNR and CDR2 FQNEAQ (reference sequence). CDR3 in DNA: TGTGCCAGCAGCCCGATGGGAGCCGGGGAGCTGTTTTTT. Protein product: CASSPMGAGELFF.

CDR3 nucleotides: TGTGCCAGCAGTTTGAGTAGCGGGAGGGCCTTGTGGACAGATACGCAGTATTTT. It codes for CASSLSSGRALWTDTQYF. The chain couples TRBV28 to TRBJ2-3, with 11 bases aligning to TRBD2. The CDR3 spans 18 residues. V lost 3 bases, J lost 3 bases, and 11 bases stayed unmatched. Germline values: CDR1 MDHEN, CDR2 SYDVKM.

V gene TRBV7-6 combines with J gene TRBJ2-1, with 8 bases lining up with TRBD2. Germline lookup yields CDR1 SGHVS and CDR2 FNYEAQ. The V segment lost 2 bases and the J segment 7 bases; nucleotides outside the gene matches: 10. CDR3 length equals 16 residues. The CDR3 bases are TGTGCCAGCAGCTTACTTCAAACGGGGGGGCGGAATGAGCAGTTCTTC. Translation: CASSLLQTGGRNEQFF.

The chain joins TRBV29-1 to TRBJ1-5; 11 bases fit TRBD1. The CDR3 runs 13 residues. Germline CDR1 reads SQVTM; CDR2 reads ANQGSEA. Trimming took 6 bases from V and 4 from J; bases not matched to a gene: 2. For the CDR3, the DNA is TGCAGCGTGGGACAGGGGGGAAATCAGCCCCAGCATTTT. Its translation: CSVGQGGNQPQHF.

V gene TRBV27 combines with J gene TRBJ1-5; perhaps TRBD1 as D (6 bases). The length of the CDR3 is 13 residues. Per germline, CDR1 MNHEY and CDR2 SMNVEV (reference sequence). V lost 6 bases and J lost 7, with 13 bases in between. CDR3 in amino acids: CASSWTEGQPQHF. DNA for the CDR3: TGTGCCAGCAGCTGGACAGAGGGCCAGCCCCAGCATTTT.

CDR3 bases: TGCGCCAGCACCCTGCCGGTCACAGATACGCAGTATTTT. Residues: CASTLPVTDTQYF. The V gene is TRBV10-1, the J gene TRBJ2-3; no firm D call. The CDR3 is 13 residues long. Germline V CDR1 and CDR2: WNHNN, SYGVQD (reference sequence). V was cut by 7 bases and J by 2 bases, with 10 bases left in between.

The chain is built from TRBV30 and TRBJ1-3; 8 bases match TRBD1. This CDR3 is built from 15 residues. Germline V gene sequence: CDR1 GTSNPN, CDR2 SVGIG (reference sequence). J gave up 3 bases and V 1 base, and 5 bases lay outside the gene matches. CDR3 DNA sequence: TGTGCCTGGAGTGCCGGACAGGGTGTTGGAAACACCATATATTTT. As protein: CAWSAGQGVGNTIYF.

This chain links TRBV4-1 with TRBJ1-2; 8 positions agree with TRBD1. Germline loops: CDR1 MGHRA, CDR2 YSYEKL. V shed 6 bases and J 4 bases; nucleotides not matched to a gene: 4. CDR3 length: 13 residues. The DNA for the CDR3 is TGCGCCAGCAGTCAAACAGGGGGCTATGGCTACACCTTC. It translates to CASSQTGGYGYTF.

The V and J genes are TRBV5-1 and TRBJ2-5; a weak D match, TRBD1 (5 bases). The CDR3 spans 14 residues. V shed 4 bases and J shed 3 bases, with 13 bases lying between them. Germline V gives CDR1 SGHRS, CDR2 YFSETQ. CDR3 protein: CASSIVQAKETQYF. The CDR3 nucleotides read TGCGCCAGCAGCATCGTACAGGCGAAAGAGACCCAGTACTTC.

The chain is built from TRBV19 and TRBJ1-2; TRBD1 matches 10 bases. CDR1 and CDR2 (germline): LNHDA, SQIVND (reference sequence). The CDR3 totals 14 residues. V dropped 6 bases and J dropped 3; count of bases not matched to a gene: 4. The DNA of the CDR3 is TGTGCCAGTAGGGGGACAGGGGATCACTATGGCTACACCTTC. Translating gives CASRGTGDHYGYTF.

This clone was seen just once. This sequence joins TRBV27 and TRBJ2-7; 11 nucleotides align to TRBD2. Germline values: CDR1 MNHEY, CDR2 SMNVEV (reference sequence). The CDR3 runs 14 residues. J lost 2 bases, V lost 6 bases, and 3 bases had no gene match. In DNA, the CDR3 is TGTGCCAGCAGGGGGGGACTAGCGGCCTACGAGCAGTACTTC. Amino acids: CASRGGLAAYEQYF.

The chain links TRBV5-3 to TRBJ2-7; possibly TRBD1 for D (5 bases). TRBV5-3 is an open reading frame, and its role is uncertain. V shed 10 bases and J shed 5 bases, with 19 bases lying between them. The CDR3 sequence is 13 residues long. The CDR3 DNA reads TGTGCCCCAAGGGGATCCCTGGACAACGAGCAGTACTTC. Encoded protein: CAPRGSLDNEQYF.

This clone appeared once. J is TRBJ2-1 and V is TRBV30, with TRBD2 identical over 7 bases. This CDR3 has 15 amino acids. Germline CDR1 reads GTSNPN; CDR2 reads SVGIG (reference sequence). After removal of 2 bases from V and 2 bases from J, the junction contained 6 bases not matched to a gene. The CDR3 loop is CAWSKGTTTYNEQFF. The CDR3 DNA reads TGTGCCTGGAGTAAGGGGACTACGACCTACAATGAGCAGTTCTTC.

V and J are TRBV5-1 and TRBJ1-2; 9 bases align to TRBD1. With 4 bases clipped from V and 5 bases from J, the junction kept 6 bases outside the gene matches. Germline CDR1 SGHRS, CDR2 YFSETQ. This CDR3 contains 14 residues. The CDR3 here is CASSQTGGDYGYTF. CDR3 bases: TGCGCCAGCAGCCAGACAGGGGGAGATTATGGCTACACCTTC.